This T cell receptor beta chain was captured by sequencing in a study of regulatory T cells in long-lasting Graves disease. Across the study: Disease was considered persistent Graves' disease after over 5 years of antithyroid drugs (with positive TSH receptor antibodies).

The germline gives CDR1 SEHNR, CDR2 FQNEAQ (reference sequence). V dropped 2 bases and J dropped 5; count of bases not matched to a gene: 8. The CDR3 length is 16 residues. To make TCR beta libraries, researchers used iRepertoire HTBI primers and Arm-PCR of CDR3 regions. Authors' analysis steps: 60 to 65 TRBV and roughly 13 TRBJ segments were identified across samples. TCRdb processed the multiplex PCR reads anew with MiXCR; each CDR3 protein has one entry. TCRdb's processing, not the authors', yielded these V and J calls. This sample has about 470,000 distinct CDR3 sequences, with roughly 20% found just once. Time point of the sample: persistent/refractory GD, antithyroid drugs over 5 years with positive TRAb. PBMC-extracted RNA yielded the TCR library. Graves' disease diagnoses followed American Thyroid Association guidelines. This clonotype appeared a few times.

Specimen: peripheral blood mononuclear cells (PBMCs), collected when the disease was refractory, from a patient treated with antithyroid drugs. This TCR came from a female donor with Graves disease. The genes are TRBV7-9 and TRBJ2-1; 8 nucleotides match TRBD2. As DNA, the CDR3 is TGTGCCAGCAGCTTAAGTAGCGGGGACCCTAACAATGAGCAGTTCTTC. Amino acid sequence: CASSLSSGDPNNEQFF.